The T cell receptor beta chain under discussion was sequenced for a study of cytomegalovirus exposure and HLA in healthy donors. Notes on the study in general: Overall, 164 TCR beta chains were annotated as cytomegalovirus-associated. Among the CMV-associated chains, a few were confirmed in vitro as specific for CMV antigens.

Sequenced by immunoSEQ multiplex PCR; TCRdb stores in-frame clones only, minus some. Of tens of thousands of clones detected, about 90% appear once; the ten largest clones hold 3% to 4.5%. The trim removed 0 bases at V and 4 bases at J, leaving 6 bases unmatched. CDR1 and CDR2 from the germline V gene are WSHSY and SAAADI. The CDR3 runs 16 residues. A remark on this clone: The antigen remains unidentified.

The sequence was obtained from a woman under 30 in good health and CMV-seropositive. Sequenced sample: PBMCs. The chain carries TRBV10-2 and TRBJ1-2; 9 bases agree with TRBD1. CDR3 DNA: TGCGCCAGCAGTGAGTCAAAACAGGGGGCAGGCTATGGCTACACCTTC. Translation: CASSESKQGAGYGYTF.